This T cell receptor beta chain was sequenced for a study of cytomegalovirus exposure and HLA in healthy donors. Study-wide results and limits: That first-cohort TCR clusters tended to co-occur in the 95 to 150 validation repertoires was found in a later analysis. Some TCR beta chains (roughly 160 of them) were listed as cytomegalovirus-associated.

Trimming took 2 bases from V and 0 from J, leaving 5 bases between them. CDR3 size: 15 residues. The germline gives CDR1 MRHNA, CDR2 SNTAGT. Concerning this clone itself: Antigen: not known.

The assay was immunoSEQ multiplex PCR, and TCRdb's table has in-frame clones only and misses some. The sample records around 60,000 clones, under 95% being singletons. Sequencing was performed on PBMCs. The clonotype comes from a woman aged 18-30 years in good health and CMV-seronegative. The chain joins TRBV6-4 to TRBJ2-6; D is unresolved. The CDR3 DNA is TGTGCCAGCAGTGACCCGCGCTCTGGGGCCAACGTCCTGACTTTC. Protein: CASSDPRSGANVLTF.